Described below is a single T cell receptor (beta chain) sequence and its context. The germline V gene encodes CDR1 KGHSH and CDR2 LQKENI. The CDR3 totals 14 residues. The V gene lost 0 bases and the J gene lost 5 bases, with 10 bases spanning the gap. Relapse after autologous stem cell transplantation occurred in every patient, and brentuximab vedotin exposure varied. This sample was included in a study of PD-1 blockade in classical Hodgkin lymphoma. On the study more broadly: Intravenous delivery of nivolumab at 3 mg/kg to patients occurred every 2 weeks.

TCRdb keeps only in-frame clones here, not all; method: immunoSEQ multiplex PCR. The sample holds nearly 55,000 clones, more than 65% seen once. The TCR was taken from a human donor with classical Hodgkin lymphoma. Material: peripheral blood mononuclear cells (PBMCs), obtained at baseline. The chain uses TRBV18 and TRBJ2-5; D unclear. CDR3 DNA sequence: TGTGCCAGCTCACCACCCGACGGCCAGGAGACCCAGTACTTC. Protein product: CASSPPDGQETQYF.